This T cell receptor beta chain emerged from a study of blood T cell repertoires in COVID-19. The table came from immunoSEQ multiplex PCR; TCRdb's copy has only in-frame clones and leaves some out. The table includes some 240,000 clones, approximately 80% detected once. This CDR3 region has 17 residues. V gave up 1 base and J gave up 0 bases, with 10 bases separating them. Germline V gene sequence: CDR1 LGHNA, CDR2 YSLEER. Specimen: peripheral blood. This rearrangement joins TRBV4-3 to TRBJ2-6; D is unresolved. This TCR was recovered from a human donor in a cohort sampled during active COVID-19. CDR3 in DNA: TGCGCCAGCAGCCAAGTGGGCCTGAGCTCTGGGGCCAACGTCCTGACTTTC. This sequence encodes CASSQVGLSSGANVLTF.